The 13 T cell receptor beta chains in this list originate from one sample, sequenced in a study of cytomegalovirus exposure and HLA in healthy donors. It was with 60 Vbeta and 13 Jbeta primers that the PCR ran. Assay used: immunoSEQ multiplex PCR; TCRdb lists only in-frame clones, some missing. The data contain 200,000 to 250,000 clones, roughly 80% of them singletons. Sequenced: PBMCs. The receptors shown here come from a woman aged 25 to 45 in good health and CMV-seronegative.

The V and J genes are TRBV29-1 and TRBJ2-1; 8 positions agree with TRBD2. CDR3 size: 15 residues. The ends lost 3 bases at V and 0 bases at J; junction bases unmatched: 4. The V gene's germline CDR1 is SQVTM and CDR2 ANQGSEA. The CDR3 region has the DNA TGCAGCGTTGATGACCTAGCGGGCTCCTACAATGAGCAGTTCTTC. Translating gives CSVDDLAGSYNEQFF.

V usage is TRBV2 and J usage is TRBJ2-2; tentatively, D is TRBD1 (6 bases). From germline, CDR1 is SNHLY and CDR2 FYNNEI. The CDR3 sequence is 14 residues long. Deletions cut 7 bases from V and 3 bases from J, with 12 bases between. DNA of the CDR3: TGTGCCAGCATTTCGGGACACGACACCGGGGAGCTGTTTTTT. It specifies CASISGHDTGELFF. Full variable domain (missing parts from reference TRBV2 and TRBJ2-2): EPEVTQTPSHQVTQMGQEVILRCVPISNHLYFYWYRQILGQKVEFLVSFYNNEISEKSEIFDDQFSVERPDGSNFTLKIRSTKLEDSAMYFCASISGHDTGELFFGEGSRLTVL.

This rearrangement joins TRBV18 to TRBJ2-2, with 10 positions matching TRBD1. CDR1 KGHSH and CDR2 LQKENI come from the germline V gene. V dropped 0 bases and J dropped 5; count of bases not matched to a gene: 6. The CDR3 has 17 amino acids. The CDR3 region has the DNA TGTGCCAGCTCACCACCGGTCGGACAGGGGGTAACCGGGGAGCTGTTTTTT. As protein: CASSPPVGQGVTGELFF.

The sample holds a few counts of this clone. This chain links TRBV2 with TRBJ2-7; maybe TRBD2 (5 bases). V lost 3 bases and J 7 bases, leaving 13 bases between the germline ends. Germline V gene data show CDR1 as SNHLY and CDR2 as FYNNEI. This CDR3 is built from 13 residues. CDR3 coding DNA: TGTGCCAGCAGTGATGAGTTGGGCGGGGAGCAGTACTTC. Its translation: CASSDELGGEQYF.

V and J are TRBV5-8 and TRBJ2-7, with D perhaps TRBD1 (6 bases). V gave up 0 bases and J gave up 2 bases, with 9 bases separating them. Germline lookup yields CDR1 SGHTS and CDR2 YDEGEE. There are 14 residues in the CDR3. CDR3 residues: CASSLEGQTYEQYF. The CDR3 nucleotides are TGTGCCAGCAGCTTGGAAGGACAGACCTACGAGCAGTACTTC.

The chain is built from TRBV29-1 and TRBJ2-1; 8 bases map to TRBD2. V lost 6 bases to trimming and J lost 0 bases; unmatched junction nucleotides: 4. The CDR3 runs to 14 residues. CDR1 and CDR2 from the germline V gene are SQVTM and ANQGSEA. DNA of the CDR3: TGCAGCGTGGTAAGCGGGAGCTCCTACAATGAGCAGTTCTTC. It codes for CSVVSGSSYNEQFF.

This clone was detected a few times. The rearrangement links TRBV6-4 to TRBJ2-2; 7 nucleotides line up with TRBD1. V lost 2 bases, J lost 7 bases, and 1 base stayed unmatched. The CDR3 sequence is 13 residues long. Germline CDR1 is MRHNA and CDR2 is SNTAGT. The CDR3 region has the DNA TGTGCCAGCAGTGACAGGGGGCACGGGGAGCTGTTTTTT. It translates to CASSDRGHGELFF.

The chain couples TRBV27 to TRBJ1-5, with a possible D match to TRBD1 (5 bases). The germline gives CDR1 MNHEY, CDR2 SMNVEV (reference sequence). CDR3 length: 11 amino acids. V was pared by 8 bases and J by 5 bases, with 7 bases between. The CDR3 protein is CASGDYQPQHF. DNA for the CDR3: TGTGCCAGCGGGGACTATCAGCCCCAGCATTTT.

CDR3 loop: CASSYPGGEETGELFF. The CDR3 nucleotides read TGTGCCAGCAGCTACCCCGGGGGGGAGGAGACCGGGGAGCTGTTTTTT. J is TRBJ2-2 and V is TRBV7-9, with TRBD2 matching over 8 bases. After removal of 4 bases from V and 5 bases from J, the junction contained 9 bases not matched to a gene. The length of the CDR3 is 16 residues. Germline V gene data show CDR1 as SEHNR and CDR2 as FQNEAQ (reference sequence).

This clone has only one observation. The CDR3 nucleotides are TGCGCCAGCAGCCGGGGGACAGGGGGCACCGGGGAGCTGTTTTTT. Its translation: CASSRGTGGTGELFF. The chain links TRBV5-1 to TRBJ2-2; 11 nucleotides match TRBD1. This CDR3 is 15 amino acids long. CDR1 and CDR2 (germline): SGHRS, YFSETQ. V gave up 4 bases and J gave up 4 bases; unmatched junction bases: 3.

V usage is TRBV5-4 and J usage is TRBJ1-2; 10 bases are shared with TRBD1. Unmatched junction bases numbered 6, after V lost 3 bases and J lost 7 bases. Looked up from germline, CDR1 is SGHNT and CDR2 is YYREEE (reference sequence). This CDR3 contains 14 residues. The CDR3 region has the DNA TGTGCCAGCAGCTCGGGACAGGGGCTAGGTGGCTACACCTTC. Residues: CASSSGQGLGGYTF.

The rearrangement uses TRBV5-6 and TRBJ2-1; 8 bases agree with TRBD1. The CDR3 is made up of 15 amino acids. The germline gives CDR1 SGHDT, CDR2 YYEEEE. V lost 0 bases to trimming and J lost 2 bases; unmatched junction nucleotides: 1. The CDR3 loop reads CASSLAQGAYNEQFF. The CDR3 bases are TGTGCCAGCAGCTTGGCACAGGGGGCCTACAATGAGCAGTTCTTC.

The chain has TRBV9 and TRBJ2-3, with a possible D match to TRBD2 (6 bases). This CDR3 comprises 13 residues. Per the germline V gene, CDR1 is SGDLS and CDR2 is YYNGEE. Trimming removed 0 bases at V and 6 bases at J, with 8 bases between. The CDR3 DNA sequence: TGTGCCAGCAGCGTAGATCGGGGGGATACGCAGTATTTT. Translated: CASSVDRGDTQYF.